This T cell receptor beta chain was retrieved from a study of spatial heterogeneity in lung cancer. This clonotype was found many times. Germline CDR1 is SEHNR and CDR2 is FQNEAQ (reference sequence). Between the trimmed V and J ends, which lost 1 base and 6 bases, there was a span of 7 bases. This CDR3 comprises 13 residues. TCRdb recomputed calls from the 5' RACE reads with MiXCR, one row per CDR3 protein. The sample holds 20,000 to 25,000 distinct CDR3 sequences; roughly 4.6% are singletons and the top ten take about 7.7%. As to time point: sample taken at primary tumor resection. Unsorted whole RNA samples from tumor, nontumor lung or frozen PBMC were sequenced.

The V call is TRBV7-9, the J call TRBJ1-5; maybe TRBD1 (5 bases). The TCR originated in a male donor with early-stage non-small cell lung cancer. The specimen comprised PBMCs, sampled at surgery. CDR3: CASSLGQSQPQHF. As DNA, the CDR3 is TGTGCCAGCAGCTTAGGACAGAGTCAGCCCCAGCATTTT. Variable domain in full (rest from reference TRBV7-9 and TRBJ1-5): DTGVSQNPRHKITKRGQNVTFRCDPISEHNRLYWYRQTLGQGPEFLTYFQNEAQLEKSRLLSDRFSAERPKGSFSTLEIQRTEQGDSAMYLCASSLGQSQPQHFGDGTRLSIL.